This record concerns one TCR beta chain sequence. Methods used by the authors: Amplification from reference gene primers served as the basis for estimated nucleated cell counts. The repertoire was sequenced with immunoSEQ multiplex PCR; TCRdb's copy has only in-frame clones and lacks some. That table is the source of V, J and clone size, and D and trimming were worked out from the DNA. The sample contains approximately 270,000 clones, under 95% of which appear only once. The CDR3 covers 14 residues. Germline-derived CDR1 and CDR2 are SGHVS and FNYEAQ. V lost 3 bases and J 8 bases, leaving 14 bases between the germline ends. These data originate in a study of blood T cell repertoires in COVID-19.

The V and J genes are TRBV7-6 and TRBJ2-1, with D possibly TRBD1 on 5 matching bases. The receptor was isolated from a man aged 40-55 years who had been exposed to COVID-19. Material: PBMCs or T cells enriched from blood (not recorded which). The CDR3 sequence is CASSFSRWGDEQFF. The DNA for the CDR3 is TGTGCCAGCAGCTTTAGTCGGTGGGGCGATGAGCAGTTCTTC. The full variable domain, with the rest looked up from reference TRBV7-6 and TRBJ2-1, is GAGVSQSPRYKVTKRGQDVALRCDPISGHVSLYWYRQALGQGPEFLTYFNYEAQQDKSGLPNDRFSAERPEGSISTLTIQRTEQRDSAMYRCASSFSRWGDEQFFGPGTRLTVL.